Shown below are 21 T cell receptor beta chains from a single sample sequenced in a study of response to subunit inactivated influenza vaccine. TCRdb independently ran MiXCR on the RT-PCR reads; one entry per CDR3 protein. The sample includes a few hundred thousand distinct CDR3 sequences, approximately 10% of them seen just once. These records were also assigned to another study, of T cells expressing NK-cell markers. This second study notes: cDNA encoding TCR beta was synthesized via 5'RACE template switching incorporating UMIs.

Source: PBMCs from blood, taken on the day of vaccination. All receptors come from a man aged 50-59 years who received an inactivated influenza vaccine.

CDR3 nucleotide sequence: TGTGCCAGCAGTTTCCTTCTTGGGGCAGGAAAACCCGGTAAGGGGGCCAACGTCCTGACTTTC. Translation: CASSFLLGAGKPGKGANVLTF. This chain joins TRBV12-3 or TRBV12-4 and TRBJ2-6; the D gene is possibly TRBD1 (5 bases). The CDR3 loop spans 21 amino acids. V was clipped by 3 bases and J by 4 bases, with 28 bases between them.

The chain joins TRBV12-3 or TRBV12-4 to TRBJ2-1; no firm D call. With 2 bases removed from V and 0 bases from J, the gap between germline ends came to 14 bases. The CDR3 is 17 amino acids. CDR3 sequence (DNA): TGTGCCAGCAGTTTAAATCCTGGTCCCAGCTCCTACAATGAGCAGTTCTTC. Its translation: CASSLNPGPSSYNEQFF.

There are a few counts of this clonotype. V and J are TRBV6-2 or TRBV6-3 and TRBJ2-1; D is unclear. Germline CDR1 and CDR2: MNHEY and SVGEGT. Trimming cost V 2 bases and J 6 bases, with 14 bases left between them. This CDR3 has 15 residues. The chain's CDR3 is CASSYPRTFLNEQFF. For the CDR3, the DNA is TGTGCCAGCAGTTACCCAAGGACCTTTCTCAATGAGCAGTTCTTC.

This clonotype has a handful of counts. The chain employs TRBV3-1 and TRBJ2-1, with 7 bases matching TRBD2. CDR1 is LGHDT and CDR2 is YNNKEL in the germline V gene (reference sequence). The J segment lost 0 bases and the V segment lost 1 base, leaving 9 bases of the junction unmatched. This CDR3 has 18 amino acids. The CDR3 coding sequence is TGTGCCAGCAGCCAAGCCTCTAGCGGTCCTAGCTCCTACAATGAGCAGTTCTTC. Its protein is CASSQASSGPSSYNEQFF.

This clonotype turned up a few times. The chain carries TRBV7-8 and TRBJ2-7, with 11 bases fitting TRBD1. This CDR3 has 17 amino acids. The J segment lost 2 bases and the V segment lost 6 bases, leaving 12 bases of the junction unmatched. Germline CDR1 is SGHVS and CDR2 is FQNEAQ. The CDR3: CASRIGRWDRGTYEQYF. CDR3 nucleotides: TGTGCCAGCAGGATAGGTAGATGGGACAGGGGGACCTACGAGCAGTACTTC.

CDR3 protein: CASSLFGYSETQYF. The CDR3 DNA reads as TGTGCCAGCAGCTTATTTGGGTATTCAGAGACCCAGTACTTC. The gene calls are TRBV7-2 and TRBJ2-5; no definite D call. The germline V gene has CDR1 SGHTA and CDR2 FQGNSA. V was pared by 2 bases and J by 4 bases, with 11 bases between. The CDR3 length is 14 residues.

This clonotype turned up a few times. The V and J genes are TRBV7-8 and TRBJ2-7; unclear D gene. CDR1 SGHVS and CDR2 FQNEAQ come from the germline V gene. V was pared by 1 base and J by 4 bases, with 14 bases between. CDR3 size: 15 residues. In DNA, the CDR3 is TGTGCCAGCAGCTTAGGCCCTGAAGTGGCATACGAGCAGTACTTC. Translating it yields CASSLGPEVAYEQYF.

V gene TRBV20-1 combines with J gene TRBJ2-6, with unresolved D. Germline values: CDR1 DFQATT, CDR2 SNEGSKA (reference sequence). The ends were cut back, 1 base at V and 2 bases at J, with 3 bases in the middle. CDR3 length: 13 residues. CDR3 in DNA: TGCAGTGCTAGAGGGACTGGGGCCAACGTCCTGACTTTC. Its protein is CSARGTGANVLTF.

This clonotype was found many times. V gene TRBV6-1 combines with J gene TRBJ2-2; TRBD2 matches 8 bases. The V gene's germline CDR1 is MNHNS and CDR2 SASEGT. This CDR3 has 14 amino acids. With 6 bases clipped from V and 1 base from J, the junction kept 1 base outside the gene matches. The CDR3 DNA reads as TGTGCCAGCAGAACTAGCGGGAACACCGGGGAGCTGTTTTTT. It encodes CASRTSGNTGELFF.

The V call is TRBV5-1, the J call TRBJ1-5; 9 bases fit TRBD1. J was trimmed by 3 bases and V by 4 bases; bases with no gene match: 5. The germline V gene encodes CDR1 SGHRS and CDR2 YFSETQ. The CDR3 is 15 residues long. Here the CDR3 reads CASSPGTGYNQPQHF. The CDR3 DNA reads as TGCGCCAGCAGCCCCGGGACAGGGTACAATCAGCCCCAGCATTTT.

There are a few counts of this clonotype. The chain recombines TRBV4-1 with TRBJ2-2; TRBD2 agrees at 7 bases. Trimming at V came to 1 base and at J to 4 bases, leaving 3 bases not matched to a gene. Germline V gives CDR1 MGHRA, CDR2 YSYEKL. This CDR3 is built from 15 residues. The chain's CDR3 is CASSQGLARTGELFF. The DNA for the CDR3 is TGCGCCAGCAGCCAAGGACTAGCCCGCACCGGGGAGCTGTTTTTT.

A few counts support this clonotype. The rearrangement uses TRBV15 and TRBJ2-1; 9 bases fit TRBD1. Looked up from germline, CDR1 is LNHNV and CDR2 is YYDKDF (reference sequence). This CDR3 comprises 16 residues. V trimming: 1 base; J trimming: 0 bases; junction bases outside the gene matches: 1. The CDR3: CATSRVGQGSYNEQFF. The DNA for the CDR3 is TGTGCCACCAGCAGAGTGGGACAGGGCTCCTACAATGAGCAGTTCTTC.

The CDR3 loop is CASSFAQFYEQYF. The DNA for the CDR3 is TGTGCCAGCAGTTTCGCCCAGTTCTACGAGCAGTACTTC. The gene calls are TRBV7-8 and TRBJ2-7; D gene unclear. Per the germline V gene, CDR1 is SGHVS and CDR2 is FQNEAQ. Between the trimmed V and J ends, which lost 6 bases and 3 bases, there was a span of 12 bases. This CDR3 is 13 amino acids long.

The table lists this clonotype with a few counts. The chain recombines TRBV12-3 or TRBV12-4 with TRBJ1-3; D is unresolved. This CDR3 is built from 11 residues. Trimming removed 10 bases from V and 2 bases from J, with 6 bases in between. CDR3 coding DNA: TGTGCCACCTCAACTGGAAACACCATATATTTT. This encodes CATSTGNTIYF.

V usage is TRBV12-3 or TRBV12-4 and J usage is TRBJ2-3, with 8 bases that match TRBD2. The trim removed 3 bases at V and 5 bases at J, leaving 1 base unmatched. This CDR3 has 13 residues. CDR3 sequence reads: CASSFGRGDTQYF. The CDR3 region has the DNA TGTGCCAGCAGTTTCGGGAGGGGAGATACGCAGTATTTT.

The chain has TRBV3-1 and TRBJ2-4; 8 bases match TRBD2. The V and J ends lost 4 bases and 3 bases, in that order; junction bases with no gene match: 5. Germline assignment: CDR1 LGHDT and CDR2 YNNKEL (reference sequence). This CDR3 contains 15 residues. As DNA, the CDR3 is TGTGCCAGCAGCCTCAGCGGGGGCTACAAAAACATTCAGTACTTC. Amino acid sequence: CASSLSGGYKNIQYF.

This clonotype was seen only a few times. J is TRBJ2-6 and V is TRBV9; 9 positions match TRBD1. This CDR3 region has 18 residues. Trimming cost V 4 bases and J 1 base; bases outside gene matches: 9. Per germline, CDR1 SGDLS and CDR2 YYNGEE. Here the CDR3 DNA reads TGTGCCAGCAGCCCGAGGGGACAGGGTGAATCTGGGGCCAACGTCCTGACTTTC. Translation gives CASSPRGQGESGANVLTF.

This chain links TRBV7-8 with TRBJ1-4; the D is unclear. CDR3 length: 14 amino acids. Trimming shortened V by 5 bases and J by 8 bases, and 15 bases separated the two germline ends. Germline CDR1 reads SGHVS; CDR2 reads FQNEAQ. The CDR3: CASSNSAQGEKLFF. DNA for the CDR3: TGTGCCAGCAGCAATTCAGCCCAAGGGGAAAAACTGTTTTTT.

This clonotype has ten or more counts. The chain has TRBV7-9 and TRBJ1-1; D gene ambiguous. This CDR3 spans 13 amino acids. Germline loops: CDR1 SEHNR, CDR2 FQNEAQ (reference sequence). V lost 3 bases and J 0 bases, leaving 5 bases between the germline ends. The CDR3 DNA is TGTGCCAGCAGCTTTCCGATGAACACTGAAGCTTTCTTT. Residues: CASSFPMNTEAFF.

This clonotype was picked up a small number of times. The CDR3 sequence: CASSEEGSGQETQYF. CDR3 nucleotides: TGTGCCAGCAGTGAGGAGGGCTCCGGGCAAGAGACCCAGTACTTC. The chain joins TRBV25-1 to TRBJ2-5, with a possible D match to TRBD2 (6 bases). This CDR3 region has 15 residues. V dropped 3 bases and J dropped 2 bases, with 13 bases sitting between them. Germline V lookup: CDR1 MGHDK, CDR2 SYGVNS.

The rearrangement links TRBV9 to TRBJ2-7; tentatively, D is TRBD1 (6 bases). The germline CDR1 and CDR2 sequences are SGDLS and YYNGEE. Trimming took off 5 bases at V and 3 bases at J, with 9 bases between the two ends. There are 12 residues in the CDR3. CDR3 nucleotide sequence: TGTGCCAGCAGTAAAGGGGGCTACGAGCAGTACTTC. Translating it yields CASSKGGYEQYF.